The 21 T cell receptor beta chains below all came from one sample that was sequenced in a study of blood T cell repertoires in COVID-19. Clones were sequenced by immunoSEQ multiplex PCR, and TCRdb holds only the in-frame ones, with some missing. This sample has under 300,000 clones, with over 80% found just once. Sequenced material: peripheral blood. These receptor sequences come from a woman in her 40s who had recovered from COVID-19.

Only one count was recorded for this clone. The chain recombines TRBV5-1 with TRBJ1-2; D unresolved. Trimming shortened V by 0 bases and J by 6 bases, and 9 bases separated the two germline ends. Germline-derived CDR1 and CDR2 are SGHRS and YFSETQ. The CDR3 contains 13 residues. The DNA for the CDR3 is TGCGCCAGCAGCTTGGCCCACGGTGATGGCTACACCTTC. Residues: CASSLAHGDGYTF.

The chain carries TRBV9 and TRBJ1-1; 8 nucleotides line up with TRBD1. Unmatched junction bases numbered 12, after V lost 4 bases and J lost 7 bases. Germline-derived CDR1 and CDR2 are SGDLS and YYNGEE. This CDR3 is 15 amino acids long. In nucleotides, the CDR3 is TGTGCCAGCAGCCCTTATTATGACAGGGGCGGTGAAGCTTTCTTT. Protein: CASSPYYDRGGEAFF. Full variable domain (remainder filled in from reference TRBV9 and TRBJ1-1): DSGVTQTPKHLITATGQRVTLRCSPRSGDLSVYWYQQSLDQGLQFLIQYYNGEERAKGNILERFSAQQFPDLHSELNLSSLELGDSALYFCASSPYYDRGGEAFFGQGTRLTVV.

The J gene is TRBJ1-2, the V gene TRBV19; 7 bases match TRBD1. The length of the CDR3 is 14 residues. CDR1 is LNHDA, CDR2 SQIVND, per germline (reference sequence). Trimming cost V 9 bases and J 8 bases; bases outside gene matches: 15. In nucleotides, the CDR3 is TGTGCCAGCCGAGACGCCGACAGGGATTTCGGCTACACCTTC. This codes for CASRDADRDFGYTF.

The table lists this clone with a few counts. V gene TRBV28 combines with J gene TRBJ1-3, with D possibly TRBD1 on 6 matching bases. Germline CDR1 is MDHEN and CDR2 is SYDVKM. The CDR3 extends over 19 amino acids. V was pared by 4 bases and J by 7 bases, with 29 bases between. The CDR3, as DNA: TGTGCCAGCAGTTCGGTCGGGACAAGTAGTCTCTCGGCAGAGAACACCATATATTTT. Translation: CASSSVGTSSLSAENTIYF.

This clone turned up a few times. V is TRBV6-5 and J is TRBJ1-1; D gene ambiguous. Germline CDR1 reads MNHEY; CDR2 reads SVGAGI. CDR3 size: 14 residues. Trimming left V 5 bases short and J 6 bases short, with 16 bases between. In nucleotides, the CDR3 is TGTGCCAGCAGTATCTCCCAGCGGAGGGCTGAAGCTTTCTTT. This encodes CASSISQRRAEAFF.

The V call is TRBV29-1, the J call TRBJ2-5; 11 nucleotides match TRBD1. The germline CDR1 and CDR2 sequences are SQVTM and ANQGSEA. The CDR3 totals 13 residues. V was clipped by 4 bases and J by 5 bases; unmatched bases: 3. The CDR3, as DNA: TGCAGCGTTGGGTGGACAGGGGGCGAGACCCAGTACTTC. Protein product: CSVGWTGGETQYF.

The J gene is TRBJ2-7, the V gene TRBV28; a possible D gene is TRBD1 (6 bases). This CDR3 spans 15 amino acids. The V end was cut by 6 bases, the J end by 2 bases, with 17 bases between. Per the germline V gene, CDR1 is MDHEN and CDR2 is SYDVKM. The CDR3 protein is CASRLDRLSPYEQYF. The CDR3 DNA is TGTGCCAGCAGACTGGACAGACTAAGCCCCTACGAGCAGTACTTC.

The chain carries TRBV2 and TRBJ2-7, with a possible D match to TRBD2 (5 bases). This CDR3 has 14 residues. The V end lost 7 bases, the J end lost 1 base, and 14 bases lay between the germline ends. Germline V gives CDR1 SNHLY, CDR2 FYNNEI. DNA of the CDR3: TGTGCCAGCACCGTAGGGCGGGTTTCCTACGAGCAGTACTTC. Its protein product is CASTVGRVSYEQYF.

The gene calls are TRBV4-1 and TRBJ2-3, with a weak D call TRBD2 (5 bases). CDR3 length: 17 amino acids. V shed 1 base and J shed 1 base, with 15 bases lying between them. Germline lookup yields CDR1 MGHRA and CDR2 YSYEKL. CDR3 nucleotide sequence: TGCGCCAGCAGCCAAGTGACGGGATGGCAGGGCACAGATACGCAGTATTTT. Its protein product is CASSQVTGWQGTDTQYF.

The genes are TRBV30 and TRBJ2-1, with D uncertain. CDR3 size: 13 residues. Germline V gene lookup returns CDR1 GTSNPN and CDR2 SVGIG (reference sequence). Trimming took off 3 bases at V and 0 bases at J, with 6 bases between the two ends. The CDR3 nucleotides read TGTGCCTGGAGCCCCAGCTCCTACAATGAGCAGTTCTTC. This sequence encodes CAWSPSSYNEQFF.

The V gene is TRBV27, the J gene TRBJ1-1; TRBD1 matches at 10 bases. Germline loops: CDR1 MNHEY, CDR2 SMNVEV (reference sequence). After removal of 6 bases from V and 8 bases from J, the junction contained 3 bases not matched to a gene. The CDR3 totals 12 residues. CDR3 sequence reads: CASRKTGGEAFF. The CDR3 DNA reads TGTGCCAGCAGGAAGACAGGGGGCGAAGCTTTCTTT.

The chain employs TRBV10-3 and TRBJ1-3; D not certain. Germline V gene data show CDR1 as ENHRY and CDR2 as SYGVKD. The CDR3 consists of 14 residues. Between the trimmed V and J ends, which lost 8 bases and 0 bases, there was a span of 11 bases. CDR3 protein: CAIERRDSGNTIYF. The CDR3, as DNA: TGTGCCATCGAAAGGCGGGACTCTGGAAACACCATATATTTT.

The CDR3 loop reads CASSLARGSNYGYTF. The CDR3 coding sequence is TGTGCCAGCAGCTTAGCTAGGGGTTCTAACTATGGCTACACCTTC. The gene calls are TRBV7-2 and TRBJ1-2; a possible D gene is TRBD1 (5 bases). The V end lost 0 bases, the J end lost 0 bases, and 8 bases lay between the germline ends. CDR1 and CDR2 from the germline V gene are SGHTA and FQGNSA. The CDR3 consists of 15 residues. Full variable domain (remainder filled in from reference TRBV7-2 and TRBJ1-2): GAGVSQSPSNKVTEKGKDVELRCDPISGHTALYWYRQSLGQGLEFLIYFQGNSAPDKSGLPSDRFSAERTGGSVSTLTIQRTQQEDSAVYLCASSLARGSNYGYTFGSGTRLTVV.

The chain has TRBV13 and TRBJ1-5; 9 positions agree with TRBD1. This CDR3 spans 17 amino acids. CDR1 and CDR2 from the germline V gene are PRHDT and FYEKMQ (reference sequence). The V gene end was trimmed by 5 bases and the J gene end by 0 bases; junction bases not matched to a gene: 8. CDR3 sequence reads: CASSLGQGSGSNQPQHF. In DNA form, the CDR3 reads TGTGCCAGCAGCCTCGGACAGGGGAGCGGTAGCAATCAGCCCCAGCATTTT.

The chain couples TRBV5-6 to TRBJ2-2; D uncertain. The germline CDR1 and CDR2 sequences are SGHDT and YYEEEE. The length of the CDR3 is 13 residues. The V end lost 3 bases, the J end lost 3 bases, and 6 bases lay between the germline ends. DNA of the CDR3: TGTGCCAGCAGCTGGAGAGACACCGGGGAGCTGTTTTTT. It is translated as CASSWRDTGELFF.

J is TRBJ2-7 and V is TRBV3-1 (or the pseudogene TRBV3-2), with D possibly TRBD2 on 5 matching bases. This CDR3 contains 15 residues. The V and J ends lost 3 bases and 2 bases respectively, with 14 bases between them. CDR1 is LGHDT and CDR2 is YNNKEL in the germline V gene (reference sequence). CDR3 residues: CASSQAGSPPYEQYF. As DNA, the CDR3 is TGTGCCAGCAGCCAGGCGGGTTCGCCCCCCTACGAGCAGTACTTC.

This sequence joins TRBV28 and TRBJ1-5; D unresolved. Trimming removed 3 bases from V and 1 base from J, with 13 bases in between. Germline values: CDR1 MDHEN, CDR2 SYDVKM. The CDR3 is 16 residues long. The CDR3 loop is CASSLLNTPSNQPQHF. CDR3 nucleotide sequence: TGTGCCAGCAGTTTGTTAAACACACCCAGCAATCAGCCCCAGCATTTT.

This chain uses TRBV3-1 (or the pseudogene TRBV3-2) with TRBJ1-2; unclear D gene. Germline lookup yields CDR1 LGHDT and CDR2 YNNKEL (reference sequence). V dropped 5 bases and J dropped 3 bases, with 16 bases sitting between them. The CDR3 totals 15 residues. The CDR3 protein is CASSNQQGADYGYTF. CDR3 sequence (DNA): TGTGCCAGCAGCAACCAACAAGGAGCAGACTATGGCTACACCTTC.

In this sample, this clone turned up once. The V gene is TRBV28, the J gene TRBJ1-5; a possible D gene is TRBD1 (5 bases). This CDR3 contains 13 residues. Trimming pared 6 bases from V and 4 bases from J, leaving 10 bases between. Germline CDR1 MDHEN, CDR2 SYDVKM. CDR3 coding DNA: TGTGCCAGCAGCCCCCCAGGGAATCAGCCCCAGCATTTT. Residues: CASSPPGNQPQHF.

The chain links TRBV2 to TRBJ2-5; the match to TRBD2 covers 8 bases. Germline V gene sequence: CDR1 SNHLY, CDR2 FYNNEI. V lost 5 bases, J lost 4 bases, and 0 bases stayed unmatched. The CDR3 totals 12 residues. The CDR3 DNA reads as TGTGCCAGCAGTCGGGAGGGAGAGACCCAGTACTTC. It specifies CASSREGETQYF.

The chain carries TRBV28 and TRBJ1-2, with 10 bases identical to TRBD1. The CDR3 is 13 residues long. Germline V gene sequence: CDR1 MDHEN, CDR2 SYDVKM. V was pared by 10 bases and J by 1 base, with 3 bases of the junction left unmatched. The CDR3 DNA sequence: TGTGCCATCGGGACAGGGGTTAACTATGGCTACACCTTC. Translated: CAIGTGVNYGYTF.